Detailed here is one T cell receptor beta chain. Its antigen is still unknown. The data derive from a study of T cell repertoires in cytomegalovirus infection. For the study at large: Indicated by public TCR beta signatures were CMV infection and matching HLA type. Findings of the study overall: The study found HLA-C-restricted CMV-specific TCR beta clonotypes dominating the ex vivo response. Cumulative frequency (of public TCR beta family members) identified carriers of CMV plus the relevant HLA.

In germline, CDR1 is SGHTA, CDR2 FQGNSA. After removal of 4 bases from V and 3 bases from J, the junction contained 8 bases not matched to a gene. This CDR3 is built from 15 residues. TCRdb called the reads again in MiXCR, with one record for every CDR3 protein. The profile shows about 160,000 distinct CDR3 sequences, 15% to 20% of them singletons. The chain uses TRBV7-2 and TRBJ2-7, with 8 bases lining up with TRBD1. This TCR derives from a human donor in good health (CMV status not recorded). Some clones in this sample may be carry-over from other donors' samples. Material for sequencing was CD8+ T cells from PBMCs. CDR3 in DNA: TGTGCCAGCAGCTCTCCAGGGGGCCCGAACTACGAGCAGTACTTC. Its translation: CASSSPGGPNYEQYF.